Sequencing of this T cell receptor (delta chain) was carried out in a study of γδ T cells in repeated Plasmodium falciparum infection. Whole-study context: Malaria-naive adults were infected with P. falciparum NF54 four times over roughly 590 days. Samples were taken at baseline, before some infections, and 21 days after each. Notes on the study in general: Malian children's Vdelta2-negative repertoires appeared more expanded and less diverse than Australians'. Over time and infection, Vgamma9/Vdelta2+ repertoires remained highly stable and polyclonal.

Gammadelta T cells were flow-sorted from PBMC into Vgamma9/Vdelta2+ and Vdelta2-negative populations for bulk analysis. Germline V CDR1 and CDR2: TSWWSYY, QGS. This CDR3 contains 20 residues. V lost 0 bases to trimming and J lost 3 bases; unmatched junction nucleotides: 14. This clone is judged medium-sized. Its antigen is currently unknown. Other DNA sequences in the same sample also yield this CDR3. TCRdb reanalysed the multiplex PCR reads via CATT. The repertoire holds 40,000 to 55,000 delta-chain clones, with about 2% as singletons. The receptor was derived from a pool of human donors (malaria-infected and uninfected, not separated). Source material: gamma-delta T cells from blood. The chain links TRDV1 to TRDJ1; 12 nucleotides align to TRDD3. In DNA, the CDR3 is TGTGCTCTTGGGGAACTACGTCCTTACTGGGGGATACCTCGAGCCGATAAACTCATCTTT. Residues: CALGELRPYWGIPRADKLIF.